This passage covers 21 T cell receptor beta chains from one sample sequenced in a study of T cells in localized non-small cell lung cancer. Using immunoSEQ multiplex PCR, the repertoire was profiled, and TCRdb retains in-frame clones only, with some absent. Altogether fewer than 4,500 clones are present, approximately 21% being singletons, with the ten largest covering approximately 5.5%. The material sequenced was lung tumor tissue, taken before any cancer treatment. Source of these receptors: a female donor older than 55 with stage II lung adenocarcinoma.

DNA for the CDR3: TGTGCCAGCACCCGTGGGCCTCAGGGTGGCTACACCTTC. Translated: CASTRGPQGGYTF. The V call is TRBV6-8, the J call TRBJ1-2, with a weak D call TRBD1 (5 bases). Trimming cost V 7 bases and J 7 bases, with 16 bases left between them. Germline CDR1 MNHGY, CDR2 SAAAGT. The CDR3 length is 13 residues.

V gene TRBV15 combines with J gene TRBJ2-3; TRBD2 matches at 14 bases. The CDR3 contains 16 residues. The germline gives CDR1 LNHNV, CDR2 YYDKDF (reference sequence). V shed 3 bases and J 7 bases; nucleotides not matched to a gene: 6. The CDR3 loop reads CATSSGTSGGGNTQYF. In nucleotides, the CDR3 is TGTGCCACCAGCAGCGGGACTAGCGGGGGCGGTAATACGCAGTATTTT.

This clone showed up many times. The V gene is TRBV6-8, the J gene TRBJ1-2; possible D gene TRBD1, 5 bases. The length of the CDR3 is 13 residues. CDR1 and CDR2 from the germline V gene are MNHGY and SAAAGT. Trimming pared 10 bases from V and 5 bases from J, leaving 17 bases between. The CDR3 here is CAIPSGTEYGYTF. The CDR3 bases are TGTGCCATCCCCTCCGGGACGGAATATGGCTACACCTTC.

This clone was observed a handful of times. The V gene is TRBV28, the J gene TRBJ2-7; TRBD1 matches at 9 bases. The germline gives CDR1 MDHEN, CDR2 SYDVKM. V lost 7 bases and J lost 6; bases outside the gene matches: 10. The CDR3 covers 14 residues. As DNA, the CDR3 is TGTGCCAGCACCCCGGGACAGGGATTCTTCGAGCAGTACTTC. Its translation: CASTPGQGFFEQYF. Full variable domain (remainder filled in from reference TRBV28 and TRBJ2-7): DVKVTQSSRYLVKRTGEKVFLECVQDMDHENMFWYRQDPGLGLRLIYFSYDVKMKEKGDIPEGYSVSREKKERFSLILESASTNQTSMYLCASTPGQGFFEQYFGPGTRLTVT.

By share, this clone counts as medium-sized. This sequence joins TRBV29-1 and TRBJ2-1; D perhaps matches TRBD2 (6 bases). V lost 1 base and J 9 bases, leaving 16 bases between the germline ends. Germline CDR1 SQVTM, CDR2 ANQGSEA. This CDR3 contains 14 residues. The CDR3 DNA reads TGCAGCGTTGAAGTTTCGACTAGTGGCGTTGAGCAGTTCTTC. This gives the protein CSVEVSTSGVEQFF.

This clone turned up a few times. The chain combines TRBV28 with TRBJ2-5, with TRBD2 matching over 9 bases. J gave up 5 bases and V 4 bases, and 8 bases lay outside the gene matches. There are 15 residues in the CDR3. CDR1 and CDR2 from the germline V gene are MDHEN and SYDVKM. In DNA form, the CDR3 reads TGTGCCAGCAGTTCGCCAGCGGGAGGAGGTGAGACCCAGTACTTC. Translated: CASSSPAGGGETQYF.

This clone is medium-sized (0.01 to 0.1%) by share. The CDR3 loop is CASSYGGNTGELFF. The CDR3 bases are TGTGCCAGCAGTTATGGCGGTAACACCGGGGAGCTGTTTTTT. The chain links TRBV28 to TRBJ2-2; no definite D call. Germline V gives CDR1 MDHEN, CDR2 SYDVKM. This CDR3 region has 14 residues. V lost 4 bases and J 2 bases, leaving 8 bases between the germline ends.

This clone was recorded only once. V is TRBV5-1 and J is TRBJ2-3; 10 bases fit TRBD2. Germline lookup yields CDR1 SGHRS and CDR2 YFSETQ. The CDR3 is 15 amino acids. Unmatched junction bases numbered 6, after V lost 2 bases and J lost 6 bases. For the CDR3, the DNA is TGCGCCAGCAGCTTTAGCGGGAGGTTAGCGGATACGCAGTATTTT. Translated, it gives CASSFSGRLADTQYF.

The rearrangement joins TRBV5-1 to TRBJ2-3; D is uncertain. The CDR3 is made up of 14 amino acids. The germline V gene has CDR1 SGHRS and CDR2 YFSETQ. The V and J ends lost 0 bases and 0 bases respectively, with 5 bases between them. The CDR3 is CASSLDRSTDTQYF. CDR3 DNA: TGCGCCAGCAGCTTGGATAGGAGCACAGATACGCAGTATTTT. Drawing the rest from reference TRBV5-1 and TRBJ2-3, the complete variable domain is KAGVTQTPRYLIKTRGQQVTLSCSPISGHRSVSWYQQTPGQGLQFLFEYFSETQRNKGNFPGRFSGRQFSNSRSEMNVSTLELGDSALYLCASSLDRSTDTQYFGPGTRLTVL.

Relative to its sample, this clone is large. This chain connects TRBV29-1 to TRBJ2-6; D unclear. The CDR3 consists of 13 residues. Trimming took off 3 bases at V and 1 base at J, with 4 bases between the two ends. CDR1 and CDR2 (germline): SQVTM, ANQGSEA. CDR3 sequence (DNA): TGCAGCGTTGAGGGATCTGGGGCCAACGTCCTGACTTTC. Its protein product is CSVEGSGANVLTF.

This clone occurred a few times. CDR3 in amino acids: CASSSPTGTYGYTF. As DNA, the CDR3 is TGTGCCAGCAGTTCTCCGACGGGTACTTATGGCTACACCTTC. This rearrangement joins TRBV28 to TRBJ1-2; D not certain. Per the germline V gene, CDR1 is MDHEN and CDR2 is SYDVKM. The V and J ends lost 4 bases and 5 bases respectively, with 14 bases between them. The CDR3 runs 14 residues.

The chain has TRBV18 and TRBJ1-2, with a tentative D call TRBD1 (6 bases). The germline CDR1 and CDR2 sequences are KGHSH and LQKENI. The CDR3 is 15 amino acids. Between the trimmed V and J ends, which lost 4 bases and 3 bases, there was a span of 15 bases. CDR3 region: CASSREGQPDYGYTF. Written as DNA, the CDR3 is TGTGCCAGCTCACGGGAAGGACAGCCCGACTATGGCTACACCTTC.

The chain links TRBV12-5 to TRBJ2-5, with a tentative D call TRBD2 (7 bases). The CDR3 contains 13 residues. Germline assignment: CDR1 LGHNT and CDR2 FRNRAP. V was trimmed by 8 bases and J by 5 bases, leaving 15 bases between them. The CDR3 DNA follows: TGTGCTAGTCACAGGGAGGGGTCGGAGACCCAGTACTTC. This encodes CASHREGSETQYF.

The V gene is TRBV5-1, the J gene TRBJ2-5; no reliable D call. The CDR3 runs to 16 residues. The V end lost 4 bases, the J end lost 2 bases, and 18 bases lay between the germline ends. CDR1 is SGHRS, CDR2 YFSETQ, per germline. The CDR3: CASSPTSLAEQETQYF. The CDR3, as DNA: TGCGCCAGCAGCCCCACCTCCCTCGCGGAACAAGAGACCCAGTACTTC.

This clone has a handful of counts. This chain connects TRBV11-3 to TRBJ2-6, with TRBD1 matching 7 bases. The CDR3 runs to 18 residues. Germline CDR1 is SGHNT and CDR2 is YENEEA. The trim removed 5 bases at V and 0 bases at J, leaving 10 bases unmatched. The CDR3 DNA is TGTGCCAGCAGCCCTCGACAGGGTAGGAGCTCTGGGGCCAACGTCCTGACTTTC. This codes for CASSPRQGRSSGANVLTF.

This clone came up a few times. CDR3: CASPRGVYTEAFF. Here the CDR3 DNA reads TGTGCCAGCCCCAGGGGGGTTTACACTGAAGCTTTCTTT. The chain uses TRBV19 and TRBJ1-1; TRBD1 matches 7 bases. Germline trimming cut 9 bases from V and 3 bases from J; bases unmatched to any gene: 7. The CDR3 length is 13 residues. Germline V CDR1 and CDR2: LNHDA, SQIVND (reference sequence).

The rearrangement joins TRBV19 to TRBJ2-7; 9 bases align to TRBD1. The V gene end was trimmed by 5 bases and the J gene end by 2 bases; junction bases not matched to a gene: 10. Germline CDR1 LNHDA, CDR2 SQIVND (reference sequence). CDR3 size: 16 residues. CDR3 residues: CASSPAEGQGAYEQYF. The CDR3 DNA reads as TGTGCCAGTAGTCCAGCGGAGGGACAGGGCGCCTACGAGCAGTACTTC.

This clone was observed a few times. The chain uses TRBV25-1 and TRBJ1-1; 8 bases agree with TRBD1. J was trimmed by 8 bases and V by 5 bases; bases with no gene match: 4. This CDR3 is 12 amino acids long. Looked up from germline, CDR1 is MGHDK and CDR2 is SYGVNS. The CDR3 nucleotides are TGTGCCAGCAGTCTCGGACAGGGCGAAGCTTTCTTT. It specifies CASSLGQGEAFF.

A remark on this clone: The same CDR3 can be traced to other DNA sequences in this sample. The J gene is TRBJ2-2, the V gene TRBV11-3; a weak D match, TRBD1 (6 bases). Deletions cut 2 bases from V and 1 base from J, with 14 bases between. CDR3 length: 17 residues. Germline V gives CDR1 SGHNT, CDR2 YENEEA. The CDR3 DNA reads as TGTGCCAGCAGCTTACGGCCTGGACAGCTGAACACCGGGGAGCTGTTTTTT. Protein sequence: CASSLRPGQLNTGELFF.

The gene calls are TRBV4-1 and TRBJ2-5, with TRBD2 identical over 9 bases. Germline V gene sequence: CDR1 MGHRA, CDR2 YSYEKL. The CDR3 length is 18 residues. Losses at the gene ends were 0 bases for V and 7 bases for J; bases not matched to a gene: 15. The CDR3 protein is CASSQEVPTAGGRVTQYF. In DNA form, the CDR3 reads TGCGCCAGCAGCCAAGAAGTCCCCACCGCGGGAGGGCGGGTGACCCAGTACTTC.

By proportion, this clone is medium-sized. The chain couples TRBV29-1 to TRBJ2-5; TRBD2 matches 9 bases. V dropped 1 base and J dropped 4; count of bases not matched to a gene: 7. The CDR3 totals 15 residues. Germline V gene data show CDR1 as SQVTM and CDR2 as ANQGSEA. The CDR3 spells CSVEGEREVLETQYF. DNA for the CDR3: TGCAGCGTTGAAGGGGAGCGGGAGGTCTTAGAGACCCAGTACTTC.